One sample yielded the 4 T cell receptor beta chains listed below, sequenced in a study of shared clonotypes between healthy human individuals. Sequencing was performed with immunoSEQ multiplex PCR; in TCRdb, only in-frame clones are kept and a portion is missing. In the table there are around 1.6 million clones, 95% to 99% of which are singletons. The sample comprised naive CD4+ T cells sorted from blood. Subset here: CD45RA+ positively selected. The receptors were gathered from a man aged 25 to 45 in good health.

The V call is TRBV5-6, the J call TRBJ2-1, with D possibly matching TRBD1 (5 bases). The CDR3 loop spans 12 amino acids. V was shortened by 7 bases and J by 9 bases, with 14 bases between the two germline ends. CDR1 is SGHDT, CDR2 YYEEEE, per germline. As DNA, the CDR3 is TGTGCCAGCGGCCCAACAGGACGTGAGCAGTTCTTC. Its protein product is CASGPTGREQFF. Together with reference TRBV5-6 and TRBJ2-1, the CDR3 gives the full variable domain: DAGVTQSPTHLIKTRGQQVTLRCSPKSGHDTVSWYQQALGQGPQFIFQYYEEEERQRGNFPDRFSGHQFPNYSSELNVNALLLGDSALYLCASGPTGREQFFGPGTRLTVL.

The chain carries TRBV5-1 and TRBJ2-5; the match to TRBD2 covers 10 bases. CDR1 is SGHRS and CDR2 is YFSETQ in the germline V gene. The CDR3 loop spans 16 amino acids. The V segment lost 3 bases and the J segment 5 bases; nucleotides outside the gene matches: 10. Here the CDR3 reads CASSSLAGGGGETQYF. The CDR3 nucleotides are TGCGCCAGCAGCTCCTTAGCGGGAGGAGGTGGGGAGACCCAGTACTTC.

V usage is TRBV27 and J usage is TRBJ1-5, with a possible D match to TRBD1 (5 bases). There are 15 residues in the CDR3. CDR1 MNHEY and CDR2 SMNVEV come from the germline V gene (reference sequence). V was cut by 5 bases and J by 5 bases, with 16 bases left in between. The CDR3 nucleotides are TGTGCCAGCAGTACTCAGGGTAGGGTTTATCAGCCCCAGCATTTT. The encoded protein is CASSTQGRVYQPQHF.

The CDR3 DNA follows: TGCGCCAGCAGCGTGACAGCTAGACAAGAGACCCAGTACTTC. Translated: CASSVTARQETQYF. The rearrangement uses TRBV5-1 and TRBJ2-5; D perhaps matches TRBD1 (5 bases). The germline CDR1 and CDR2 sequences are SGHRS and YFSETQ. V lost 4 bases and J lost 2, with 12 bases in between. This CDR3 contains 14 residues.